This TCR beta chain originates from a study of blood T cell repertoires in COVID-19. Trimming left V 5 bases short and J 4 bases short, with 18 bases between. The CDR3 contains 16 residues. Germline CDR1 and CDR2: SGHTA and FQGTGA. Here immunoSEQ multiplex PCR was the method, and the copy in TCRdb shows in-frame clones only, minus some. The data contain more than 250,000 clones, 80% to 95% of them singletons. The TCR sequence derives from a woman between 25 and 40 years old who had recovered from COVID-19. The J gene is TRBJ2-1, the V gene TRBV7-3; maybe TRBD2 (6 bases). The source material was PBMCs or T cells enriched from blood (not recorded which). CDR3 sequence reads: CASSPKESGRYNEQFF. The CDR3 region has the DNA TGTGCCAGCAGCCCGAAAGAAAGCGGGCGTTACAATGAGCAGTTCTTC.